One and the same sample provided the 24 T cell receptor beta chains below, sequenced in a study of cytomegalovirus exposure and HLA in healthy donors. Amplification used 60 Vbeta primers and 13 Jbeta primers. Libraries were prepared by immunoSEQ multiplex PCR; TCRdb keeps only in-frame clonotypes and omits some of them. The data contain 95,000 to 150,000 clones, 81% of them singletons. What was sequenced was PBMCs. These receptors all come from a woman aged 30 to 39 in good health and CMV-seronegative.

The V and J genes are TRBV27 and TRBJ1-1; D not certain. This CDR3 is 11 amino acids long. Germline V CDR1 and CDR2: MNHEY, SMNVEV (reference sequence). Trimming pared 5 bases from V and 11 bases from J, leaving 12 bases between. In DNA form, the CDR3 reads TGTGCCAGCAGTCCCCGGTCCAGGGCTTTCTTT. Residues: CASSPRSRAFF.

The chain links TRBV27 to TRBJ2-6, with TRBD1 matching 12 bases. J lost 1 base, V lost 6 bases, and 4 bases had no gene match. Germline values: CDR1 MNHEY, CDR2 SMNVEV (reference sequence). The CDR3 length is 17 residues. The CDR3 region has the DNA TGTGCCAGCAGACCGGGACAGGGGGCGTCTGGGGCCAACGTCCTGACTTTC. Its translation is CASRPGQGASGANVLTF.

The gene calls are TRBV20-1 and TRBJ1-2, with 7 bases fitting TRBD1. Unmatched junction bases numbered 6, after V lost 7 bases and J lost 7 bases. Germline CDR1 reads DFQATT; CDR2 reads SNEGSKA (reference sequence). The CDR3 spans 11 residues. In DNA, the CDR3 is TGCAGTGGTTTGACAGGGTTTGGCTACACCTTC. Residues: CSGLTGFGYTF.

The chain is built from TRBV7-2 and TRBJ1-1; TRBD1 might be the D (6 bases). The germline V gene encodes CDR1 SGHTA and CDR2 FQGNSA. The CDR3 is 14 residues long. Trimming took off 4 bases at V and 6 bases at J, with 15 bases between the two ends. CDR3 sequence (DNA): TGTGCCAGCAGCTCATCCAGACAGGCCCCTGAAGCTTTCTTT. It encodes CASSSSRQAPEAFF.

The rearrangement uses TRBV10-3 and TRBJ1-2, with TRBD1 as a possible D gene (6 bases). V was clipped by 2 bases and J by 0 bases, with 10 bases between them. This CDR3 region has 15 residues. The germline V gene has CDR1 ENHRY and CDR2 SYGVKD. The CDR3 DNA is TGTGCCATCAGTGAGCCAGGACAGCCTAACTATGGCTACACCTTC. Protein product: CAISEPGQPNYGYTF.

The genes are TRBV27 and TRBJ2-7, with a possible D match to TRBD1 (6 bases). Trimming cost V 3 bases and J 5 bases, with 11 bases left between them. CDR3 length equals 13 residues. The germline CDR1 and CDR2 sequences are MNHEY and SMNVEV (reference sequence). In nucleotides, the CDR3 is TGTGCCAGCAGTTTTACAGGGTCCGACGAGCAGTACTTC. The encoded protein is CASSFTGSDEQYF.

This chain joins TRBV28 and TRBJ1-2, with 9 bases that match TRBD1. With V trimmed by 1 base and J by 3 bases, 3 bases remained unmatched. Germline CDR1 reads MDHEN; CDR2 reads SYDVKM. The CDR3 spans 15 residues. This CDR3 reads CASSLSGTGHYGYTF. In nucleotides, the CDR3 is TGTGCCAGCAGTTTATCCGGGACAGGGCACTATGGCTACACCTTC.

This chain joins TRBV6-1 and TRBJ1-1; TRBD1 might be the D (6 bases). CDR3 length: 14 amino acids. Germline values: CDR1 MNHNS, CDR2 SASEGT. V lost 4 bases and J 4 bases, leaving 13 bases between the germline ends. CDR3 in amino acids: CASSVLGATTEAFF. CDR3 DNA: TGTGCCAGCAGTGTTCTGGGGGCGACCACTGAAGCTTTCTTT.

The chain couples TRBV30 to TRBJ1-3; the D is unclear. Germline-derived CDR1 and CDR2 are GTSNPN and SVGIG (reference sequence). The V end was cut by 0 bases, the J end by 2 bases, with 8 bases between. This CDR3 has 14 residues. This CDR3 reads CAWSVSGTGNTIYF. CDR3 in DNA: TGTGCCTGGAGTGTATCGGGGACTGGAAACACCATATATTTT. Variable domain in full (rest from reference TRBV30 and TRBJ1-3): SQTIHQWPATLVQPVGSPLSLECTVEGTSNPNLYWYRQAAGRGLQLLFYSVGIGQISSEVPQNLSASRPQDRQFILSSKKLLLSDSGFYLCAWSVSGTGNTIYFGEGSWLTVV.

The CDR3 DNA sequence: TGTGCCAGTAGTATCGGGGGGACAGGGGGCACTGAAGCTTTCTTT. Its protein product is CASSIGGTGGTEAFF. The J gene is TRBJ1-1, the V gene TRBV19, with 11 nucleotides matching TRBD1. This CDR3 is built from 15 residues. The germline V gene encodes CDR1 LNHDA and CDR2 SQIVND (reference sequence). Trimming removed 3 bases from V and 4 bases from J; junction bases left unmatched: 4.

This clone appeared a few times. J is TRBJ2-6 and V is TRBV7-3; 9 nucleotides align to TRBD1. The CDR3 contains 16 residues. Germline assignment: CDR1 SGHTA and CDR2 FQGTGA. Trimming removed 5 bases from V and 3 bases from J; junction bases left unmatched: 5. CDR3 protein: CASSGGQGLGANVLTF. DNA for the CDR3: TGTGCCAGCAGCGGGGGACAGGGTCTTGGGGCCAACGTCCTGACTTTC. Full variable domain (missing parts from reference TRBV7-3 and TRBJ2-6): GAGVSQTPSNKVTEKGKYVELRCDPISGHTALYWYRQSLGQGPEFLIYFQGTGAADDSGLPNDRFFAVRPEGSVSTLKIQRTERGDSAVYLCASSGGQGLGANVLTFGAGSRLTVL.

The chain links TRBV7-3 to TRBJ1-1; 10 bases are shared with TRBD1. V gave up 5 bases and J gave up 1 base; unmatched junction bases: 1. This CDR3 has 14 residues. Per the germline V gene, CDR1 is SGHTA and CDR2 is FQGTGA. Written as DNA, the CDR3 is TGTGCCAGCAGCAGACAGGGGGCGAACACTGAAGCTTTCTTT. Translating it yields CASSRQGANTEAFF.

In this sample, this clone turned up a few times. The gene calls are TRBV7-9 and TRBJ1-2, with D possibly TRBD1 on 5 matching bases. Deletions cut 10 bases from V and 6 bases from J, with 18 bases between. The length of the CDR3 is 13 residues. Germline CDR1 is SEHNR and CDR2 is FQNEAQ (reference sequence). CDR3 coding DNA: TGTGCCACCGTTCCCACAGGCGCAGATGGCTACACCTTC. Translated, it gives CATVPTGADGYTF.

This clone has a handful of counts. This chain joins TRBV5-4 and TRBJ1-1; the match to TRBD1 covers 7 bases. V lost 0 bases to trimming and J lost 2 bases; unmatched junction nucleotides: 1. CDR3 length: 14 amino acids. Germline V gene sequence: CDR1 SGHNT, CDR2 YYREEE (reference sequence). Written as DNA, the CDR3 is TGTGCCAGCAGCTTGGACAGGGGAAACACTGAAGCTTTCTTT. Translating it yields CASSLDRGNTEAFF.

The V call is TRBV5-1, the J call TRBJ1-5; D gene uncertain. Germline V gene sequence: CDR1 SGHRS, CDR2 YFSETQ. The CDR3 spans 15 residues. Trimming removed 6 bases at V and 0 bases at J, with 13 bases between. The CDR3 here is CASTLTPDSNQPQHF. The CDR3, as DNA: TGCGCCAGCACCCTCACACCTGATAGCAATCAGCCCCAGCATTTT.

Comment on this clone: At one end the junction does not follow the germline gene, possibly because of a read error. The CDR3: CASSHRGDTIYF. The CDR3 DNA reads as TGTGCCAGTAGCCATCGTGGAGACACCATATATTTT. The chain combines TRBV19 with TRBJ1-3; D not resolved. Germline V CDR1 and CDR2: LNHDA, SQIVND (reference sequence). The CDR3 runs to 12 residues.

The V call is TRBV5-1, the J call TRBJ1-4; tentatively, D is TRBD1 (5 bases). This CDR3 has 16 residues. Germline CDR1 reads SGHRS; CDR2 reads YFSETQ. V was trimmed by 4 bases and J by 1 base, leaving 14 bases between them. CDR3 nucleotides: TGCGCCAGCAGCCCGCATGGTCAGGGAACTAATGAAAAACTGTTTTTT. Its protein is CASSPHGQGTNEKLFF.

The CDR3 region has the DNA TGTGCCAGCAGCTGGGGGACTAGCGGAGGAAGCTCCTACAATGAGCAGTTCTTC. Translated: CASSWGTSGGSSYNEQFF. This chain connects TRBV5-4 to TRBJ2-1, with 11 nucleotides matching TRBD2. Germline CDR1 reads SGHNT; CDR2 reads YYREEE (reference sequence). With V trimmed by 3 bases and J by 0 bases, 8 bases remained unmatched. The CDR3 runs 18 residues.

The V gene is TRBV9, the J gene TRBJ2-7, with 8 bases fitting TRBD2. Trimming at V came to 4 bases and at J to 3 bases, leaving 9 bases not matched to a gene. Germline V lookup: CDR1 SGDLS, CDR2 YYNGEE. The CDR3 loop spans 15 amino acids. The CDR3 DNA follows: TGTGCCAGCAGCCCGACGGGACTAGTCGACTACGAGCAGTACTTC. Amino acids: CASSPTGLVDYEQYF.

The chain uses TRBV7-6 and TRBJ1-3; D uncertain. Germline CDR1 and CDR2: SGHVS and FNYEAQ. The CDR3 contains 14 residues. Trimming stripped 1 base from V and 4 bases from J, with 8 bases between. The CDR3 here is CASSLGPEGNTIYF. The DNA for the CDR3 is TGTGCCAGCAGCTTAGGGCCAGAAGGAAACACCATATATTTT. Looking up the rest from reference TRBV7-6 and TRBJ1-3 gives the full variable domain: GAGVSQSPRYKVTKRGQDVALRCDPISGHVSLYWYRQALGQGPEFLTYFNYEAQQDKSGLPNDRFSAERPEGSISTLTIQRTEQRDSAMYRCASSLGPEGNTIYFGEGSWLTVV.

CDR3: CASSSSTYTYNEQFF. The CDR3 DNA sequence: TGTGCCAGCAGCTCATCGACATACACATACAATGAGCAGTTCTTC. This chain connects TRBV5-5 to TRBJ2-1, with D unclear. The CDR3 is 15 residues long. Trimming cost V 3 bases and J 4 bases, with 14 bases left between them. The germline CDR1 and CDR2 sequences are SGHKS and YYEKEE (reference sequence).

The V gene is TRBV18, the J gene TRBJ1-3; tentative D call: TRBD1 (5 bases). Germline CDR1 and CDR2: KGHSH and LQKENI. This CDR3 is built from 16 residues. Trimming took off 6 bases at V and 0 bases at J, with 15 bases between the two ends. CDR3 nucleotide sequence: TGTGCCAGCTCGCAATCTACAGGATCCTCTGGAAACACCATATATTTT. Translating gives CASSQSTGSSGNTIYF.

The rearrangement joins TRBV6-6 to TRBJ2-3; 7 bases match TRBD2. After removal of 2 bases from V and 4 bases from J, the junction contained 6 bases not matched to a gene. The germline CDR1 and CDR2 sequences are MNHNY and SVGAGI (reference sequence). This CDR3 spans 15 amino acids. The CDR3 DNA sequence: TGTGCCAGCAGTTACAAGCGGGGTGGCGCAGATACGCAGTATTTT. Encoded protein: CASSYKRGGADTQYF.

The J gene is TRBJ2-7, the V gene TRBV4-1, with D tentatively TRBD1 (5 bases). The CDR3 extends over 16 amino acids. Trimming left V 0 bases short and J 1 base short, with 13 bases between. Germline V CDR1 and CDR2: MGHRA, YSYEKL. This chain's CDR3 is CASSQEVGPPSYEQYF. The DNA of the CDR3 is TGCGCCAGCAGCCAAGAGGTGGGGCCCCCTTCCTACGAGCAGTACTTC.